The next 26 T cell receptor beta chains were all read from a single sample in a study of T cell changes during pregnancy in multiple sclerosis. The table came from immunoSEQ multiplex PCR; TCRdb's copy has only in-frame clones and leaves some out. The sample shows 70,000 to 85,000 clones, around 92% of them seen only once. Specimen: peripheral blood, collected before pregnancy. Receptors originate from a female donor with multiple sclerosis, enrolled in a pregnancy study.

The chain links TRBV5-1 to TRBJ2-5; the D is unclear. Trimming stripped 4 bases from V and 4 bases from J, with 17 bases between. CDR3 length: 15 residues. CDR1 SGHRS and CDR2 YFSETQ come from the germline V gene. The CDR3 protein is CASSPGLGDGETQYF. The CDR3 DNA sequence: TGCGCCAGCAGCCCTGGCCTGGGCGACGGAGAGACCCAGTACTTC.

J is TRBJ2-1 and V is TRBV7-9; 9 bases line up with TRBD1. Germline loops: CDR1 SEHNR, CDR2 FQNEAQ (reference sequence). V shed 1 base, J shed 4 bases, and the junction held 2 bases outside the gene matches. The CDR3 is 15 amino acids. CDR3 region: CASSLVGQGYNEQFF. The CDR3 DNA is TGTGCCAGCAGCTTAGTGGGACAGGGATACAATGAGCAGTTCTTC.

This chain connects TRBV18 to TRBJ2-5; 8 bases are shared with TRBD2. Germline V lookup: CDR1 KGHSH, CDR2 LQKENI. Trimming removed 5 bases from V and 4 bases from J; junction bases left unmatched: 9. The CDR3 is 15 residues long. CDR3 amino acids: CASSSPASGPETQYF. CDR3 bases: TGTGCCAGCTCATCGCCAGCTAGCGGGCCAGAGACCCAGTACTTC.

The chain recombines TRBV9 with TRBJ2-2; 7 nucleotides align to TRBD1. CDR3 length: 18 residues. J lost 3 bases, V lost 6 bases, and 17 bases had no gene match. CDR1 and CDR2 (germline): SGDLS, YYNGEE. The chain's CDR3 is CASTDPPGQNVYTGELFF. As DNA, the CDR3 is TGTGCCAGCACCGACCCCCCGGGACAGAACGTTTACACCGGGGAGCTGTTTTTT.

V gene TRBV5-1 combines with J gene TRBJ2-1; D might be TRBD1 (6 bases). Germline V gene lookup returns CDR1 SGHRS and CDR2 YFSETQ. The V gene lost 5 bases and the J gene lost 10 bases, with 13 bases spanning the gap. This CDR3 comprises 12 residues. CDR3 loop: CASRFSGAEQFF. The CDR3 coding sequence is TGCGCCAGCAGGTTCTCAGGGGCCGAGCAGTTCTTC.

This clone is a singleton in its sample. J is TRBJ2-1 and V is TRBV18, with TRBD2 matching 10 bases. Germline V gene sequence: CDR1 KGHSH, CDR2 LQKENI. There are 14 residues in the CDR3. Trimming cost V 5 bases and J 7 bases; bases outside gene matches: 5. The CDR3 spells CASSNSGGANEQFF. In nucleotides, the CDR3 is TGTGCCAGCTCAAACAGCGGGGGGGCGAATGAGCAGTTCTTC. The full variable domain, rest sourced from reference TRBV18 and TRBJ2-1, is NAGVMQNPRHLVRRRGQEARLRCSPMKGHSHVYWYRQLPEEGLKFMVYLQKENIIDESGMPKERFSAEFPKEGPSILRIQQVVRGDSAAYFCASSNSGGANEQFFGPGTRLTVL.

The CDR3 here is CASSQVGQKNTEAFF. In DNA form, the CDR3 reads TGCGCCAGCAGCCAGGTTGGACAGAAGAACACTGAAGCTTTCTTT. J is TRBJ1-1 and V is TRBV4-1; TRBD1 might be the D (6 bases). The CDR3 totals 15 residues. Germline CDR1 MGHRA, CDR2 YSYEKL. Trimming stripped 3 bases from V and 1 base from J, with 12 bases between.

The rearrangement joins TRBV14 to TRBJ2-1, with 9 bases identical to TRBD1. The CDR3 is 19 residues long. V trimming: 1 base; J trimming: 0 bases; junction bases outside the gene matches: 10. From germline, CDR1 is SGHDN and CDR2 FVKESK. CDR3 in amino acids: CASSQAHRDRVLSYNEQFF. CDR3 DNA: TGTGCCAGCAGCCAAGCTCACCGGGACAGGGTCCTCTCCTACAATGAGCAGTTCTTC.

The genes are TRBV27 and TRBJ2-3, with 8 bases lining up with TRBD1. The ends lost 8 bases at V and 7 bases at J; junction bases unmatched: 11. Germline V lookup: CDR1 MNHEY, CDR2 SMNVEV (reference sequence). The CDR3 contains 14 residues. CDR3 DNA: TGTGCCAGCGGAGACAGGGGCCCACTCAATACGCAGTATTTT. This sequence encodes CASGDRGPLNTQYF.

The CDR3 is CASGGSNQPQHF. The CDR3 nucleotides are TGTGCCAGCGGGGGGTCCAATCAGCCCCAGCATTTT. This chain joins TRBV19 and TRBJ1-5; the D gene is possibly TRBD1 (5 bases). The germline V and J ends were trimmed by 9 bases and 3 bases, with 9 bases remaining between them. The germline gives CDR1 LNHDA, CDR2 SQIVND (reference sequence). This CDR3 comprises 12 residues. Full variable domain (remainder filled in from reference TRBV19 and TRBJ1-5): DGGITQSPKYLFRKEGQNVTLSCEQNLNHDAMYWYRQDPGQGLRLIYYSQIVNDFQKGDIAEGYSVSREKKESFPLTVTSAQKNPTAFYLCASGGSNQPQHFGDGTRLSIL.

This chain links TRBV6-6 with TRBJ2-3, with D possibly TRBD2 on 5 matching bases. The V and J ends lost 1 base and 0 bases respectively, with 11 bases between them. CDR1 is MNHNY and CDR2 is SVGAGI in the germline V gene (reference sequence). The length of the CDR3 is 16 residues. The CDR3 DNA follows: TGTGCCAGCAGTTACTATGGAGCGGATAGCACAGATACGCAGTATTTT. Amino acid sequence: CASSYYGADSTDTQYF.

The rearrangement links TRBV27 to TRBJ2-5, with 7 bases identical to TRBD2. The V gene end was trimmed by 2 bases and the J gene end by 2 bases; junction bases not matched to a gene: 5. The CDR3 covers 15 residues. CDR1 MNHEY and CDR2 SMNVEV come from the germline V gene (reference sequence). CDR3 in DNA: TGTGCCAGCAGTTTAATGGGGACTACGCAAGAGACCCAGTACTTC. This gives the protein CASSLMGTTQETQYF.

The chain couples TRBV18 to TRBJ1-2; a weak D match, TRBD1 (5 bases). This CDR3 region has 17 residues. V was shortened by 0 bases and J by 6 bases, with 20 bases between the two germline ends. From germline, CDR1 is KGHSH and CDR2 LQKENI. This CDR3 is CASSPPGQHRIWDGYTF. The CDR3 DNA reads TGTGCCAGCTCACCACCCGGACAACATCGTATATGGGATGGCTACACCTTC.

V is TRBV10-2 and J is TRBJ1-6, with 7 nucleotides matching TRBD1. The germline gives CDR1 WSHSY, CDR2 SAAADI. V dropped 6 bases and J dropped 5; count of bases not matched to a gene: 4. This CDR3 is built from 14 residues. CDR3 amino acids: CASRGQVDNSPLHF. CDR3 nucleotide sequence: TGCGCCAGCAGAGGACAGGTTGATAATTCACCCCTCCACTTT.

CDR3 coding DNA: TGTGCCATCAGTCCCCCTGGTCTAGGTATCAAGAAAGAAAACTATGGCTACACCTTC. Its translation: CAISPPGLGIKKENYGYTF. The chain recombines TRBV10-3 with TRBJ1-2, with D unresolved. CDR1 is ENHRY, CDR2 SYGVKD, per germline. The germline V and J ends were trimmed by 5 bases and 2 bases, with 27 bases remaining between them. There are 19 residues in the CDR3.

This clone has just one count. The CDR3 spells CASQRRTGDRNQPQHF. The DNA of the CDR3 is TGTGCCAGCCAAAGACGGACAGGGGACCGCAATCAGCCCCAGCATTTT. This chain uses TRBV6-4 with TRBJ1-5, with 9 bases aligning to TRBD1. The CDR3 totals 16 residues. Germline values: CDR1 MRHNA, CDR2 SNTAGT. J was trimmed by 2 bases and V by 8 bases; bases with no gene match: 10.

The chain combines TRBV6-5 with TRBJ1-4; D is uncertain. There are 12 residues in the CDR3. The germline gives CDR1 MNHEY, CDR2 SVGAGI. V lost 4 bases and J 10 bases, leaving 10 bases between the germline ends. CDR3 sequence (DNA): TGTGCCAGCAGTTCTCCCCCCGGAAAACTGTTTTTT. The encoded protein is CASSSPPGKLFF.

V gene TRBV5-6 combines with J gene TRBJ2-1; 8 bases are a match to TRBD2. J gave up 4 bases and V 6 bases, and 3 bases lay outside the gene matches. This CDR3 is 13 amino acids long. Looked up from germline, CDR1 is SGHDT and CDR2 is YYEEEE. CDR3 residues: CASTPGGYNEQFF. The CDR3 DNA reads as TGTGCCAGCACCCCGGGAGGGTACAATGAGCAGTTCTTC.

The CDR3 protein is CASSDSGIGTDTQYF. In DNA, the CDR3 is TGTGCCAGCAGCGATAGCGGGATCGGCACAGATACGCAGTATTTT. J is TRBJ2-3 and V is TRBV9, with 8 bases identical to TRBD2. The CDR3 is 15 residues long. After removal of 3 bases from V and 1 base from J, the junction contained 4 bases not matched to a gene. From germline, CDR1 is SGDLS and CDR2 YYNGEE.

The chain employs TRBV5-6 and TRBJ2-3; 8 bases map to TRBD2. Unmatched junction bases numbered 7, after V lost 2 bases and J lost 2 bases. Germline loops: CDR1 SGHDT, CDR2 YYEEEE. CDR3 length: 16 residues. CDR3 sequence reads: CASSLLLAGPTDTQYF. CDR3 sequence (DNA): TGTGCCAGCAGCTTACTCTTAGCGGGGCCCACAGATACGCAGTATTTT.

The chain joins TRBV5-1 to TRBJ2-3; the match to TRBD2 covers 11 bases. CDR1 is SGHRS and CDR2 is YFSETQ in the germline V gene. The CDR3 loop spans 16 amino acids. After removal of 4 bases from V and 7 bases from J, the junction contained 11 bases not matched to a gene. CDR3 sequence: CASSEYSGGAVYTQYF. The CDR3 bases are TGCGCCAGCAGCGAATATAGCGGGGGGGCTGTGTATACGCAGTATTTT.

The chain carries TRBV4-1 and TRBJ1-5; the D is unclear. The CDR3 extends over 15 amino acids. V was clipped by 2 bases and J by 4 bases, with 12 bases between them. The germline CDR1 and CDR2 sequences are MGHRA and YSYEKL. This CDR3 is CASSQNEGSNQPQHF. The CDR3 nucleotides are TGCGCCAGCAGCCAAAATGAAGGGAGTAATCAGCCCCAGCATTTT.

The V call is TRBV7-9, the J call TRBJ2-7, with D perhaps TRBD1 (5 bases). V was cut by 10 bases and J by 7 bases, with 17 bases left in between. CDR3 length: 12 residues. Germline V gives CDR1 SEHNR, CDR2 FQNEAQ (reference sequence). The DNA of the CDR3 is TGTGCCACCGCGAAAGGGGCCAGGGAGCAGTACTTC. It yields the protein CATAKGAREQYF.

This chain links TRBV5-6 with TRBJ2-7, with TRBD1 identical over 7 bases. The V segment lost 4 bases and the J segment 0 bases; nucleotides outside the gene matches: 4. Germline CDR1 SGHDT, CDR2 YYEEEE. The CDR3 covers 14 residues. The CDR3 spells CASSTGQRSYEQYF. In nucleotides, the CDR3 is TGTGCCAGCAGCACGGGACAGCGCTCCTACGAGCAGTACTTC.

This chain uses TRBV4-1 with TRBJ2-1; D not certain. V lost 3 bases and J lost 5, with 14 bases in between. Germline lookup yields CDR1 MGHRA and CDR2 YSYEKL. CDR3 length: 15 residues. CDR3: CASSQLLHYDNEQFF. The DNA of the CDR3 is TGCGCCAGCAGCCAGCTACTACATTACGACAATGAGCAGTTCTTC.

The CDR3 region has the DNA TGTGCCAGCAGCGACAGGGGACCCTACAATGAGCAGTTCTTC. Translating gives CASSDRGPYNEQFF. The chain is built from TRBV5-6 and TRBJ2-1; 8 nucleotides align to TRBD1. The ends lost 4 bases at V and 2 bases at J; junction bases unmatched: 2. This CDR3 spans 14 amino acids. Germline V gives CDR1 SGHDT, CDR2 YYEEEE.